The 17 T cell receptor beta chains below were found in one sample sequenced in a study of T-cell memory formation after mild COVID-19. TCRdb used MiXCR to reprocess the 5' RACE reads, holding one entry per CDR3 protein. The table has about 360,000 distinct CDR3 sequences, approximately 15% seen once. The sequenced sample was PBMCs or a T cell subset sorted from them (not recorded which). All receptors come from a man between 18 and 35 years old who had mild COVID-19 (a few samples of this study predate the infection). Cell type and time point are not known.

This clonotype was detected many times. The chain uses TRBV10-3 and TRBJ2-7, with a weak D call TRBD1 (5 bases). Germline V gene sequence: CDR1 ENHRY, CDR2 SYGVKD. With 4 bases removed from V and 1 base from J, the gap between germline ends came to 11 bases. The CDR3 contains 14 residues. The CDR3 region has the DNA TGTGCCATCAGTGCGGTCGACAGTTCCTACGAGCAGTACGTC. It translates to CAISAVDSSYEQYV.

This clonotype appeared many times. This sequence joins TRBV12-3 or TRBV12-4 and TRBJ2-7; D unresolved. The V gene lost 4 bases and the J gene lost 4 bases, with 5 bases spanning the gap. The length of the CDR3 is 11 residues. The chain's CDR3 is CASSSFYEQYF. In DNA, the CDR3 is TGTGCCAGCAGTTCGTTTTACGAGCAGTACTTC.

This clonotype was counted a few times. The chain recombines TRBV6-5 with TRBJ1-1, with unresolved D. The CDR3 runs 15 residues. Germline V gene sequence: CDR1 MNHEY, CDR2 SVGAGI. Trimming pared 4 bases from V and 0 bases from J, leaving 12 bases between. CDR3 residues: CASSSTPRMNTEAFF. The CDR3 bases are TGTGCCAGCAGTTCCACACCCCGCATGAACACTGAAGCTTTCTTT.

This clonotype occurred a few times. The chain links TRBV4-2 to TRBJ2-1; D is undetermined. The CDR3 is 14 amino acids. Trimming shortened V by 1 base and J by 5 bases, and 9 bases separated the two germline ends. The germline V gene encodes CDR1 LGHNA and CDR2 YNFKEQ. CDR3 protein: CASSQVLTHNEQFF. The CDR3 DNA follows: TGTGCCAGCAGCCAAGTACTCACCCACAATGAGCAGTTCTTC.

The genes are TRBV7-2 and TRBJ2-7; perhaps TRBD1 as D (5 bases). The CDR3 is made up of 14 amino acids. V was cut by 3 bases and J by 4 bases, with 13 bases left in between. Germline CDR1 and CDR2: SGHTA and FQGNSA. The CDR3 loop is CASSFQRQLYEQYF. Here the CDR3 DNA reads TGTGCCAGCAGCTTCCAAAGACAGCTATACGAGCAGTACTTC.

At least ten counts were recorded for this clonotype. V and J are TRBV12-3 or TRBV12-4 and TRBJ2-1; 7 bases fit TRBD2. Unmatched junction bases numbered 0, after V lost 3 bases and J lost 4 bases. CDR3 size: 13 residues. CDR3 DNA sequence: TGTGCCAGCAGTTTCGGGAGGTACAATGAGCAGTTCTTC. Protein sequence: CASSFGRYNEQFF.

A few counts support this clonotype. This sequence joins TRBV6-5 and TRBJ2-3, with a tentative D call TRBD2 (6 bases). The CDR3 has 16 amino acids. V shed 7 bases and J shed 1 base, with 18 bases lying between them. CDR1 MNHEY and CDR2 SVGAGI come from the germline V gene. The CDR3 region has the DNA TGTGCCAGCACCAATTGGTCTAGCGCCCGCACAGATACGCAGTATTTT. Amino acids: CASTNWSSARTDTQYF.

This clonotype was seen more than once but under ten times. This sequence joins TRBV4-3 and TRBJ2-2, with 8 bases identical to TRBD2. Germline V CDR1 and CDR2: LGHNA, YSLEER. The CDR3 consists of 15 residues. V shed 4 bases, J shed 3 bases, and the junction held 4 bases outside the gene matches. CDR3 in DNA: TGCGCCAGCAGCCGCGCAGCGGGGGACACCGGGGAGCTGTTTTTT. Translated, it gives CASSRAAGDTGELFF.

The rearrangement links TRBV7-9 to TRBJ1-5, with D uncertain. The germline V gene has CDR1 SEHNR and CDR2 FQNEAQ (reference sequence). The CDR3 contains 12 residues. Trimming cost V 1 base and J 6 bases, with 4 bases left between them. The CDR3 sequence: CASSLGFQPQHF. In DNA form, the CDR3 reads TGTGCCAGCAGCTTAGGCTTTCAGCCCCAGCATTTT.

The genes are TRBV6-1 and TRBJ2-5; D is undetermined. Germline values: CDR1 MNHNS, CDR2 SASEGT. The CDR3 runs 13 residues. The V and J ends lost 3 bases and 10 bases respectively, with 15 bases between them. In nucleotides, the CDR3 is TGTGCCAGCAGTGAGACCCTTGCTCAGGTCCAGTACTTC. This codes for CASSETLAQVQYF.

This chain joins TRBV7-2 and TRBJ1-2; D might be TRBD1 (5 bases). Between the trimmed V and J ends, which lost 4 bases and 2 bases, there was a span of 20 bases. Germline V gene sequence: CDR1 SGHTA, CDR2 FQGNSA. The CDR3 length is 17 residues. CDR3 loop: CASSSPGLARINYGYTF. In nucleotides, the CDR3 is TGTGCCAGCAGCTCCCCGGGACTCGCTCGAATCAACTATGGCTACACCTTC. Based on the CDR3 plus reference TRBV7-2 and TRBJ1-2, the full variable domain is GAGVSQSPSNKVTEKGKDVELRCDPISGHTALYWYRQSLGQGLEFLIYFQGNSAPDKSGLPSDRFSAERTGGSVSTLTIQRTQQEDSAVYLCASSSPGLARINYGYTFGSGTRLTVV.

This clonotype was seen ten or more times. The chain combines TRBV5-1 with TRBJ2-7; a weak D match, TRBD1 (5 bases). CDR1 is SGHRS, CDR2 YFSETQ, per germline. The CDR3 is 13 residues long. The V and J ends lost 0 bases and 5 bases respectively, with 9 bases between them. The CDR3 here is CASSLASGHEQYV. As DNA, the CDR3 is TGCGCCAGCAGCTTGGCCTCAGGGCACGAGCAGTACGTC.

Only a few counts were recorded for this clonotype. The DNA for the CDR3 is TGTGCCAGCGGCCGACAGGAGGGATTAGGTACGCAGTATTTT. It codes for CASGRQEGLGTQYF. This sequence joins TRBV6-8 and TRBJ2-3; D might be TRBD1 or TRBD2, each matching 6 bases. Per the germline V gene, CDR1 is MNHGY and CDR2 is SAAAGT. The CDR3 is made up of 14 amino acids. V dropped 8 bases and J dropped 8 bases, with 20 bases sitting between them.

This clonotype showed up just a few times. The CDR3 is CASRPLRQGASYGYTF. The CDR3 DNA sequence: TGTGCCAGCAGGCCCCTTCGACAGGGGGCAAGCTATGGCTACACCTTC. This chain links TRBV7-9 with TRBJ1-2; 10 bases match TRBD1. V lost 6 bases, J lost 4 bases, and 11 bases stayed unmatched. CDR3 length: 16 residues. Germline V lookup: CDR1 SEHNR, CDR2 FQNEAQ (reference sequence).

The CDR3 sequence: CASSSARLTVSTDTQYF. CDR3 sequence (DNA): TGTGCCAGCAGCTCCGCCCGCCTGACAGTCTCCACAGATACGCAGTATTTT. The chain recombines TRBV7-8 with TRBJ2-3; D might be TRBD1 (5 bases). V shed 4 bases and J shed 2 bases, with 19 bases lying between them. The CDR3 has 17 amino acids. Germline V gene sequence: CDR1 SGHVS, CDR2 FQNEAQ.

There are many counts of this clonotype. V gene TRBV5-1 combines with J gene TRBJ2-5; unclear D gene. V lost 5 bases and J lost 0, with 5 bases in between. The length of the CDR3 is 12 residues. Germline CDR1 reads SGHRS; CDR2 reads YFSETQ. The CDR3 bases are TGCGCCAGCAGTAGAAACCAAGAGACCCAGTACTTC. Amino acid sequence: CASSRNQETQYF.

This chain uses TRBV9 with TRBJ2-2; the D gene is possibly TRBD1 (5 bases). Trimming pared 2 bases from V and 2 bases from J, leaving 10 bases between. CDR1 is SGDLS and CDR2 is YYNGEE in the germline V gene. CDR3 length: 15 residues. CDR3 loop: CASSVGRDNTGELFF. The CDR3 DNA reads TGTGCCAGCAGCGTCGGCAGGGATAACACCGGGGAGCTGTTTTTT. The complete variable domain, with remaining parts taken from reference TRBV9 and TRBJ2-2, reads DSGVTQTPKHLITATGQRVTLRCSPRSGDLSVYWYQQSLDQGLQFLIQYYNGEERAKGNILERFSAQQFPDLHSELNLSSLELGDSALYFCASSVGRDNTGELFFGEGSRLTVL.